This T cell receptor (beta chain) stems from a study of T cells expressing NK-cell markers. Study-wide background: It was sorted CD3+CD56+NKG2C+, CD3+CD56+NKG2C- and CD3+CD56-NKG2C+ T cells that supplied the TCR beta repertoires. Seven HCMV-seropositive donors and one seronegative donor made up the eight sequenced donors.

Study findings and constraints: The share of CD8+ T cells held by dominant NKG2C+ clonotypes was roughly 1.0-8% in about six donors.

With the 5' RACE reads reprocessed, TCRdb shows one record per CDR3 protein and no DNA. The repertoire table contains over 150,000 distinct CDR3 sequences. A note on this clonotype: Antigen specificity is unknown.

Germline V gives CDR1 LGHNA, CDR2 YNFKEQ. This CDR3 is 18 amino acids long. The TCR comes from a woman aged 50 to 60 in good health. V usage is TRBV4-2 and J usage is TRBJ2-1; TCRdb picks TRBD1, but there is no DNA to check that call. The material sequenced was blood T cells: a sorted CD56 or NKG2C T cell subset, CD4+ or CD8+ T cells, or bulk PBMC T cells (not recorded which). CDR3 sequence reads: CASSQDSGPPQRYNEQFF.